This T cell receptor (beta chain) was retrieved from a study of T cells after posttransplantation cyclophosphamide. Using immunoSEQ multiplex PCR, the repertoire was profiled, and TCRdb retains in-frame clones only, with some absent. The sample shows 20,000 or so clones, roughly 87% of them seen only once. Busulfan-fludarabine conditioning, marrow transplant, and cyclophosphamide on days +3 and +4 were administered. The germline V gene has CDR1 SGDLS and CDR2 YYNGEE. The CDR3 has 16 amino acids. V was clipped by 4 bases and J by 2 bases; unmatched bases: 11. The chain links TRBV9 to TRBJ2-5; 7 positions agree with TRBD1. This TCR was sampled from a female patient in her forties who received an allogeneic stem cell transplant from a related donor, was CMV-positive, and had no GVHD. Some of these T cells may belong to the graft donor. Sequencing was performed on PBMCs, taken after allogeneic stem cell transplant with posttransplant cyclophosphamide. This CDR3 reads CASSPRTGQLQETQYF. The CDR3, as DNA: TGTGCCAGCAGCCCTCGGACAGGCCAACTTCAAGAGACCCAGTACTTC.